This entry lists 13 T cell receptor beta chains sequenced from one sample in a study of T-cell reconstitution after alpha-beta-depleted transplantation in children. For TCRbeta, the library was prepared with unique molecular identifiers. TCRdb reprocessed the PCR reads with MiXCR, giving one entry per CDR3 protein. The sample lists approximately 290,000 distinct CDR3 sequences; approximately 10% were seen once. This specimen was peripheral blood, taken 180 days after TCRalphabeta/CD19-depleted stem cell transplant. Receptors were obtained from a male patient between 2 and 15 years old who had a stem cell transplant for chronic granulomatous disease, so the T cells may come from the graft donor.

This clonotype was picked up many times. This chain uses TRBV5-1 with TRBJ1-1; the D gene is possibly TRBD1 (5 bases). The germline V gene encodes CDR1 SGHRS and CDR2 YFSETQ. V gave up 1 base and J gave up 6 bases, with 16 bases separating them. CDR3 size: 15 residues. CDR3 amino acids: CASSLTGGGGPEAFF. CDR3 DNA: TGCGCCAGCAGCTTGACGGGGGGAGGTGGGCCTGAAGCTTTCTTT.

This clonotype was detected many times. J is TRBJ2-5 and V is TRBV7-2; 8 positions match TRBD1. The trim removed 5 bases at V and 4 bases at J, leaving 3 bases unmatched. This CDR3 region has 13 residues. CDR1 is SGHTA, CDR2 FQGNSA, per germline. The CDR3 protein is CASSDTGGETQYF. The CDR3 DNA is TGTGCCAGCAGCGACACAGGGGGAGAGACCCAGTACTTC.

In its sample, this clonotype was seen a few times. J is TRBJ1-6 and V is TRBV15, with 11 bases identical to TRBD1. CDR1 and CDR2 from the germline V gene are LNHNV and YYDKDF (reference sequence). This CDR3 is 17 amino acids long. The junction had 7 bases not matched to a gene; V was cut back by 0 bases and J by 9 bases. CDR3 DNA sequence: TGTGCCACCAGCAGAGATTATTCGGGACAGGGGGGTTCACCCCTCCACTTT. It codes for CATSRDYSGQGGSPLHF. Filled out from reference TRBV15 and TRBJ1-6, the complete variable domain reads DAMVIQNPRYQVTQFGKPVTLSCSQTLNHNVMYWYQQKSSQAPKLLFHYYDKDFNNEADTPDNFQSRRPNTSFCFLDIRSPGLGDTAMYLCATSRDYSGQGGSPLHFGNGTRLTVT.

This clonotype was seen ten or more times. The rearrangement uses TRBV11-2 and TRBJ1-6, with D hard to call. The V end lost 0 bases, the J end lost 13 bases, and 13 bases lay between the germline ends. The CDR3 runs 14 residues. Germline values: CDR1 SGHAT, CDR2 FQNNGV. As DNA, the CDR3 is TGTGCCAGCAGCTTAGAGGCAGCCCGGACGCCCCTCCACTTT. It encodes CASSLEAARTPLHF.

The CDR3 DNA reads as TGTGCCAGCAGTTCTATAGACGGGACTAGAAACAATGAGCAGTTCTTC. As protein: CASSSIDGTRNNEQFF. The chain joins TRBV27 to TRBJ2-1; 8 nucleotides match TRBD2. Germline CDR1 is MNHEY and CDR2 is SMNVEV (reference sequence). V shed 4 bases, J shed 5 bases, and the junction held 10 bases outside the gene matches. The CDR3 is 16 amino acids.

The V and J genes are TRBV29-1 and TRBJ2-7, with 10 nucleotides matching TRBD1. V lost 5 bases and J lost 5; bases outside the gene matches: 12. The germline V gene encodes CDR1 SQVTM and CDR2 ANQGSEA. There are 15 residues in the CDR3. CDR3 sequence reads: CSVSPTRTGGNEQYF. The CDR3 nucleotides are TGCAGCGTTTCCCCGACGCGGACAGGGGGAAACGAGCAGTACTTC.

This clonotype was counted many times. The chain recombines TRBV9 with TRBJ2-7; no firm D call. Germline V gene lookup returns CDR1 SGDLS and CDR2 YYNGEE. V gave up 0 bases and J gave up 5 bases, with 9 bases separating them. The CDR3 runs 13 residues. CDR3 amino acids: CASSVGWGDEQYF. The CDR3 coding sequence is TGTGCCAGCAGCGTAGGTTGGGGTGACGAGCAGTACTTC.

This clonotype was detected ten times or more. V is TRBV28 and J is TRBJ1-2; tentatively, D is TRBD1 (6 bases). The CDR3 contains 13 residues. Germline lookup yields CDR1 MDHEN and CDR2 SYDVKM. Deletions cut 5 bases from V and 0 bases from J, with 7 bases between. CDR3 amino acids: CASSDRPNYGYTF. The CDR3 nucleotides are TGTGCCAGCAGTGACAGGCCTAACTATGGCTACACCTTC.

This clonotype showed up many times. The chain is built from TRBV12-3 or TRBV12-4 and TRBJ1-5; tentatively, D is TRBD1 (5 bases). V lost 5 bases, J lost 4 bases, and 9 bases lay in between. The CDR3 contains 13 residues. CDR3 region: CASSPTVNQPQHF. As DNA, the CDR3 is TGTGCCAGCAGTCCGACAGTTAATCAGCCCCAGCATTTT.

V usage is TRBV7-9 and J usage is TRBJ1-1; the D gene is possibly TRBD1 (5 bases). The CDR3 has 16 residues. With 5 bases removed from V and 3 bases from J, the gap between germline ends came to 19 bases. From germline, CDR1 is SEHNR and CDR2 FQNEAQ (reference sequence). CDR3 residues: CASSDTGIELDTEAFF. CDR3 sequence (DNA): TGTGCCAGCAGCGATACAGGAATAGAGTTGGACACTGAAGCTTTCTTT.

With respect to this clonotype: A much larger clonotype is one base distant, so this may be a read error. The rearrangement links TRBV3-1 to TRBJ2-7; D not resolved. The CDR3 covers 14 residues. V lost 1 base and J lost 3, with 10 bases in between. CDR1 and CDR2 from the germline V gene are LGHDT and YNNKEL (reference sequence). DNA of the CDR3: TGTGCCAGCAGCCAAGTAGGAAGGTACTACGAGCAGTACTTC. This translates into CASSQVGRYYEQYF.

There are many counts of this clonotype. The chain uses TRBV5-1 and TRBJ2-3; 8 bases align to TRBD2. V trimming: 2 bases; J trimming: 5 bases; junction bases outside the gene matches: 7. Per germline, CDR1 SGHRS and CDR2 YFSETQ. This CDR3 is 15 amino acids long. Here the CDR3 DNA reads TGCGCCAGCAGCTTTAGCGGGGTCCTAGAAGATACGCAGTATTTT. This encodes CASSFSGVLEDTQYF. The variable domain in full, completed from reference TRBV5-1 and TRBJ2-3, reads KAGVTQTPRYLIKTRGQQVTLSCSPISGHRSVSWYQQTPGQGLQFLFEYFSETQRNKGNFPGRFSGRQFSNSRSEMNVSTLELGDSALYLCASSFSGVLEDTQYFGPGTRLTVL.

The chain has TRBV5-1 and TRBJ2-1; 7 nucleotides match TRBD2. With V trimmed by 2 bases and J by 8 bases, 7 bases remained unmatched. The CDR3 covers 14 residues. Germline CDR1 reads SGHRS; CDR2 reads YFSETQ. As DNA, the CDR3 is TGCGCCAGCAGCTTAGCGGGGCACCCGGATGAGCAGTTCTTC. This gives the protein CASSLAGHPDEQFF.